The sequence of this TCR beta chain was determined in a study of blood T cell repertoires in COVID-19. The overall study: Spain, Italy and the United States supplied samples that represented acute and convalescent COVID-19. PBMCs, B-cell-depleted T cells, or T cells provided the cDNA or gDNA that made up the material.

As processed by the authors: The authors estimated nucleated cell counts from reference gene primer amplification. Repertoires were generated with immunoSEQ multiplex PCR, while TCRdb's copy carries only in-frame clones and drops some. Clonal size and the V and J genes are those of that table, whereas D and trimming came from the DNA. The sample has about 59,000 clones; around 81% are singletons. Germline V gene data show CDR1 as SGHRS and CDR2 as YFSETQ. The junction had 7 bases not matched to a gene; V was cut back by 4 bases and J by 1 base. This CDR3 region has 16 residues. This clone was found once.

This sequence joins TRBV5-1 and TRBJ2-5; the match to TRBD2 covers 10 bases. The sample consisted of peripheral blood. The sequence derives from an elderly woman with active or convalescent COVID-19. CDR3 in DNA: TGCGCCAGCAGCCTGGGGACTAGCGTGTCCCAAGAGACCCAGTACTTC. Encoded protein: CASSLGTSVSQETQYF.